The subject of this entry is one T cell receptor (beta chain). Its specificity is unknown. V dropped 8 bases and J dropped 3 bases, with 19 bases sitting between them. The CDR3 totals 14 residues. Germline V gene sequence: CDR1 GTSNPN, CDR2 SVGIG (reference sequence). Use of 60 Vbeta and 13 Jbeta primers characterized the PCR. Sequencing used immunoSEQ multiplex PCR; TCRdb keeps in-frame clones, though not all of them. The table shows around 160,000 clones, with 70% to 75% occurring only once. The data belong to a study of cytomegalovirus exposure and HLA in healthy donors. General observations from the study: DRB1 showed the most TCR associations and HLA-C the fewest in a later analysis, as rates varied by HLA locus. Fewer than 20,000 TCR beta sequences were associated with HLA alleles at 0.05 false discovery rate in a later analysis. In a later analysis, TCR beta V- and J-gene trimming showed a link to a missense DCLRE1C variant.

The source material was PBMCs. The rearrangement uses TRBV30 and TRBJ1-2, with a tentative D call TRBD1 (6 bases). The sequence was collected from a man aged 18-30 years in good health and CMV-seropositive. The CDR3 is CAGEGGTLYYGYTF. CDR3 sequence (DNA): TGTGCCGGGGAAGGGGGTACCCTTTACTATGGCTACACCTTC.